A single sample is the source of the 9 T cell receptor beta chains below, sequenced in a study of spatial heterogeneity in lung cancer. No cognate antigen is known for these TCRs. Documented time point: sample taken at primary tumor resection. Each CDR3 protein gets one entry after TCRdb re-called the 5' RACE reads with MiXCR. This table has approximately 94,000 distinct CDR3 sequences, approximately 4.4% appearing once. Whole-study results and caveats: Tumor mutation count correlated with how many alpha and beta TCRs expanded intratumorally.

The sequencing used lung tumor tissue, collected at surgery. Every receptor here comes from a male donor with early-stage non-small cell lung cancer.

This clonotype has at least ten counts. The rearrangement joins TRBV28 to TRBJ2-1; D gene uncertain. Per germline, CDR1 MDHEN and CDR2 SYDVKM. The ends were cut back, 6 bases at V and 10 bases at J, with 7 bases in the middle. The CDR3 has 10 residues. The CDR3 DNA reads TGTGCCAGCAGCCACTTGGAGCAGTTCTTC. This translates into CASSHLEQFF.

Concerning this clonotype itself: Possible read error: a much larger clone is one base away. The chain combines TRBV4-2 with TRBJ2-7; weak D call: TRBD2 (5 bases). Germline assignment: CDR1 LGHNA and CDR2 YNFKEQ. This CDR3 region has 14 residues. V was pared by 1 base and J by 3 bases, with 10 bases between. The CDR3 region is CASSQGGRGYEQYF. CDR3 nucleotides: TGTGCCAGCAGCCAAGGTGGACGGGGCTACGAGCAGTACTTC.

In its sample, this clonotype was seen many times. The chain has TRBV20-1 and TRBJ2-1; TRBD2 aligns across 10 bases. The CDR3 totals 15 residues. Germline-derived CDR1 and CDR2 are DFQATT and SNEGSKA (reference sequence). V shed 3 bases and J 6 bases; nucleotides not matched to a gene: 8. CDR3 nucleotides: TGCAGTGCTAGTGGTGGGCCTAGCGGGAGCAATGAGCAGTTCTTC. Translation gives CSASGGPSGSNEQFF.

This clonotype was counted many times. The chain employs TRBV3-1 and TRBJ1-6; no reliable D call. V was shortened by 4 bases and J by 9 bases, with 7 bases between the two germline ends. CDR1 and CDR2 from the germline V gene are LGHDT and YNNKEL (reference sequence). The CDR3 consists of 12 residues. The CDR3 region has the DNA TGTGCCAGCAGCCCGCGTGGTTCACCCCTCCACTTT. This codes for CASSPRGSPLHF.

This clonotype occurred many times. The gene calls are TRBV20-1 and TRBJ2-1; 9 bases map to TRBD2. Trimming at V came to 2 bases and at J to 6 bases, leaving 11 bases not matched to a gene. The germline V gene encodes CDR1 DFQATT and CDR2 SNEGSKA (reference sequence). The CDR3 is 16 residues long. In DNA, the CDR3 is TGCAGTGCTAGAACCCTAGCGGGAATTTCAGTCAATGAGCAGTTCTTC. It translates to CSARTLAGISVNEQFF.

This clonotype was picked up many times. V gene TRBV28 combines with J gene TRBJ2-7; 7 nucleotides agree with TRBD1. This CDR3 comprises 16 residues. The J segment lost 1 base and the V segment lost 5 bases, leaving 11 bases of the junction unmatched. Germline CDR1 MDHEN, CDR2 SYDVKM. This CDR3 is CASSVRTGGESYEQYF. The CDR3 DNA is TGTGCCAGCAGTGTCCGGACAGGTGGGGAGTCCTACGAGCAGTACTTC.

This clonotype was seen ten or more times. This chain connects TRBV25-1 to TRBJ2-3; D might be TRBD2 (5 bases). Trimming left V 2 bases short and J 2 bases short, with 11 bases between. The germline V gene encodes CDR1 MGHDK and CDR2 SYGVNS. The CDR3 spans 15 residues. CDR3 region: CASSEAGDHTDTQYF. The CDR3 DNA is TGTGCCAGCAGTGAAGCGGGCGATCACACAGATACGCAGTATTTT. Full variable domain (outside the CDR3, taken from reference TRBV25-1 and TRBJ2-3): EADIYQTPRYLVIGTGKKITLECSQTMGHDKMYWYQQDPGMELHLIHYSYGVNSTEKGDLSSESTVSRIRTEHFPLTLESARPSHTSQYLCASSEAGDHTDTQYFGPGTRLTVL.

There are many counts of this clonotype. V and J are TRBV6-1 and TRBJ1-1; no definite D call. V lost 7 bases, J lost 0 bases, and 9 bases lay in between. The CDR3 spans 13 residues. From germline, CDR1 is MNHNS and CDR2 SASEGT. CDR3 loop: CASTLPLNTEAFF. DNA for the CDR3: TGTGCCAGCACCCTCCCCTTGAACACTGAAGCTTTCTTT.

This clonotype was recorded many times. The CDR3 DNA follows: TGCAGTGCTAGACAGACGGACAGGGAATACGAGCAGTACTTC. It translates to CSARQTDREYEQYF. The genes are TRBV20-1 and TRBJ2-7; TRBD1 aligns across 8 bases. CDR3 size: 14 residues. J lost 4 bases, V lost 2 bases, and 7 bases had no gene match. Germline V lookup: CDR1 DFQATT, CDR2 SNEGSKA (reference sequence).